The present TCR beta chain was sequenced within a study of CD8+CD57+ T cells in acquired aplastic anemia. Study overall: The study obtained about 10.8 million reads on average for CD4+ cells from healthy donors. Study-level findings and limits: Between patients and controls, CD8+ Simpson's diversity did not vary significantly.

J gave up 4 bases and V 3 bases, and 12 bases lay outside the gene matches. This CDR3 region has 17 residues. TCR beta VDJ and CDR3 were profiled, and genomic DNA was the template. Using its own MiXCR run on the reads, TCRdb lists one record per CDR3 protein. The table has about 420,000 distinct CDR3 sequences, about two thirds seen once. The sample holds many counts of this clonotype. The antigen is unknown. The sequenced sample was sorted CD4+, CD8+, or CD8+CD57+ T cells (not recorded which) from PBMCs. V gene TRBV12-3 or TRBV12-4 combines with J gene TRBJ1-5, with 7 bases lining up with TRBD1. The origin of this receptor is a human donor in good health, serving as a control. The DNA of the CDR3 is TGTGCCAGCAGTTTCCATCTCTACCGGGACAGTAATCAGCCCCAGCATTTT. It translates to CASSFHLYRDSNQPQHF.